A single sample is the source of the 2 T cell receptor beta chains below, sequenced in a study of blood T cell repertoires in COVID-19. The table came from immunoSEQ multiplex PCR; TCRdb's copy has only in-frame clones and leaves some out. This sample carries approximately 670,000 clones, over 80% of them seen once, and the ten largest clones take roughly 0.25%. The material sequenced was peripheral blood. These TCRs come from a woman between 18 and 29 years old with acute or convalescent COVID-19.

This rearrangement joins TRBV5-1 to TRBJ2-5, with D possibly being TRBD2 (6 bases). This CDR3 has 15 residues. V dropped 1 base and J dropped 2 bases, with 12 bases sitting between them. The V gene's germline CDR1 is SGHRS and CDR2 YFSETQ. The CDR3: CASSLLQGGQETQYF. The CDR3 region has the DNA TGCGCCAGCAGCTTGCTCCAGGGAGGACAAGAGACCCAGTACTTC.

The rearrangement links TRBV29-1 to TRBJ2-7; possible D gene TRBD1, 6 bases. The CDR3 covers 13 residues. The V end was cut by 5 bases, the J end by 5 bases, with 16 bases between. Germline V gives CDR1 SQVTM, CDR2 ANQGSEA. The DNA for the CDR3 is TGCAGCGTTAAGGCACAGGGAATCGACGAGCAGTACTTC. It yields the protein CSVKAQGIDEQYF.